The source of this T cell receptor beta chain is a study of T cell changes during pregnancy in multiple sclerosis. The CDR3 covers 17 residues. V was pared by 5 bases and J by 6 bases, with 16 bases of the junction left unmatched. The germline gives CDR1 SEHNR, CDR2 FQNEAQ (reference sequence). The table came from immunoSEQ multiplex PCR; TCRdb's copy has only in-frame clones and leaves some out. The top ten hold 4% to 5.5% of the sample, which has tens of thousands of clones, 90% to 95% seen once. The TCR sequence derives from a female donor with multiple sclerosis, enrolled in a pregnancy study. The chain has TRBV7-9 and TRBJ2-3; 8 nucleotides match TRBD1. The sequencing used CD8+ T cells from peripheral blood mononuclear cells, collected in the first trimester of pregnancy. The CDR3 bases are TGTGCCAGCAGCCCTCTTGCCGGACAGGGAACAGGGGATACGCAGTATTTT. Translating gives CASSPLAGQGTGDTQYF.